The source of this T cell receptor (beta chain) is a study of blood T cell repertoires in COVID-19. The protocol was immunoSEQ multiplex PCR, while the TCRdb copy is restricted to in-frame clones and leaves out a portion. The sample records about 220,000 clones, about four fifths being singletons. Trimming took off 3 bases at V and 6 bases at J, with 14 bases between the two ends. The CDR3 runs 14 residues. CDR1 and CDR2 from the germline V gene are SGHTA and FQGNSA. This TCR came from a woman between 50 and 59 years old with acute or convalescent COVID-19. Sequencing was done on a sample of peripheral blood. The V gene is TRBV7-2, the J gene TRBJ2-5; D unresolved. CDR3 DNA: TGTGCCAGCAGCTTTAGCTCGATTCGACAGACCCAGTACTTC. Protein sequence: CASSFSSIRQTQYF.